These 15 T cell receptor beta chains were sequenced from one sample in a study of early T cells in non-severe SARS-CoV-2 infection. TCRdb passed the 5' RACE reads through MiXCR, listing each CDR3 protein once. Of tens of thousands of distinct CDR3 sequences listed, 9.3% are singletons. The sequencing sample was made of whole blood. The receptors derive from an adult who was a healthcare worker with PCR-confirmed SARS-CoV-2 infection or an uninfected control (not recorded which).

V usage is TRBV9 and J usage is TRBJ2-5; the D is unclear. The germline CDR1 and CDR2 sequences are SGDLS and YYNGEE. V dropped 2 bases and J dropped 2 bases, with 7 bases sitting between them. This CDR3 is built from 13 residues. The CDR3 DNA is TGTGCCAGCAGCGTGGGCATACAAGAGACCCAGTACTTC. It specifies CASSVGIQETQYF. The variable domain in full, with the rest retrieved from reference TRBV9 and TRBJ2-5, is DSGVTQTPKHLITATGQRVTLRCSPRSGDLSVYWYQQSLDQGLQFLIQYYNGEERAKGNILERFSAQQFPDLHSELNLSSLELGDSALYFCASSVGIQETQYFGPGTRLLVL.

At least ten counts were recorded for this clonotype. The chain combines TRBV25-1 with TRBJ1-1; no definite D call. Germline CDR1 reads MGHDK; CDR2 reads SYGVNS. This CDR3 spans 14 amino acids. Trimming took 3 bases from V and 10 from J, leaving 18 bases between them. The CDR3 DNA reads TGTGCCAGCAGTGAGGGCCCGCCCTCCAAAGGAGCTTTCTTT. Translated, it gives CASSEGPPSKGAFF.

This chain uses TRBV6-5 with TRBJ1-1; D remains unclear. V was shortened by 6 bases and J by 0 bases, with 8 bases between the two germline ends. Germline CDR1 and CDR2: MNHEY and SVGAGI. CDR3 length: 13 residues. CDR3 sequence (DNA): TGTGCCAGCAGCTCCTCATTGAACACTGAAGCTTTCTTT. It translates to CASSSSLNTEAFF.

This clonotype was observed a handful of times. The chain is built from TRBV18 and TRBJ2-5; either TRBD1 or TRBD2 may fit D (5 bases each). V was trimmed by 7 bases and J by 1 base, leaving 10 bases between them. CDR3 length: 13 residues. The germline V gene has CDR1 KGHSH and CDR2 LQKENI. The CDR3 spells CASCRDRQETQYF. The CDR3, as DNA: TGTGCCAGCTGCCGGGACCGCCAAGAGACCCAGTACTTC.

The V call is TRBV11-2, the J call TRBJ2-2; D gene unclear. Germline lookup yields CDR1 SGHAT and CDR2 FQNNGV. Trimming took 6 bases from V and 5 from J, leaving 13 bases between them. CDR3 length equals 14 residues. CDR3 amino acids: CASSPALRTGELFF. The CDR3 region has the DNA TGTGCCAGCAGTCCCGCCCTTAGGACCGGGGAGCTGTTTTTT.

This clonotype was counted ten times or more. This sequence joins TRBV5-1 and TRBJ1-5, with unresolved D. Trimming cost V 0 bases and J 2 bases, with 6 bases left between them. The CDR3 runs 14 residues. Germline CDR1 and CDR2: SGHRS and YFSETQ. CDR3: CASSLEGGNQPQHF. DNA for the CDR3: TGCGCCAGCAGCTTGGAGGGAGGCAATCAGCCCCAGCATTTT.

In its sample, this clonotype was seen a few times. V usage is TRBV20-1 and J usage is TRBJ1-5; TRBD1 matches 7 bases. J gave up 4 bases and V 6 bases, and 9 bases lay outside the gene matches. Germline V CDR1 and CDR2: DFQATT, SNEGSKA (reference sequence). The CDR3 has 14 amino acids. This CDR3 reads CSAAPGQRNQPQHF. CDR3 sequence (DNA): TGCAGTGCGGCTCCGGGACAGCGGAATCAGCCCCAGCATTTT.

V usage is TRBV19 and J usage is TRBJ2-2; D uncertain. Trimming pared 4 bases from V and 6 bases from J, leaving 6 bases between. Per the germline V gene, CDR1 is LNHDA and CDR2 is SQIVND (reference sequence). The CDR3 extends over 12 amino acids. The CDR3 DNA sequence: TGTGCCAGTAGTAGGGTTGCCGGGGAGCTGTTTTTT. Its translation is CASSRVAGELFF.

The chain couples TRBV6-6 to TRBJ1-5; D gene unclear. CDR1 is MNHNY and CDR2 is SVGAGI in the germline V gene (reference sequence). This CDR3 has 15 amino acids. V was cut by 3 bases and J by 1 base, with 10 bases left in between. CDR3 sequence reads: CASSYTADSNQPQHF. CDR3 nucleotides: TGTGCCAGCAGTTATACCGCAGACAGCAATCAGCCCCAGCATTTT.

Only a few counts were recorded for this clonotype. The rearrangement joins TRBV7-2 to TRBJ1-5; D ambiguous. Trimming took 6 bases from V and 4 from J, leaving 10 bases between them. Per the germline V gene, CDR1 is SGHTA and CDR2 is FQGNSA. The CDR3 spans 13 residues. CDR3 protein: CASSRDGNQPQHF. CDR3 sequence (DNA): TGTGCCAGCAGTCGAGACGGGAATCAGCCCCAGCATTTT.

The rearrangement uses TRBV3-1 and TRBJ2-1; D is unresolved. CDR3 length: 16 residues. Germline V gene sequence: CDR1 LGHDT, CDR2 YNNKEL (reference sequence). Trimming shortened V by 4 bases and J by 6 bases, and 19 bases separated the two germline ends. CDR3: CASSPWLGSQANEQFF. The CDR3 DNA is TGTGCCAGCAGCCCATGGTTGGGGTCTCAGGCCAATGAGCAGTTCTTC.

This clonotype was found a few times. This sequence joins TRBV2 and TRBJ1-6; TRBD1 matches at 9 bases. This CDR3 region has 13 residues. J lost 11 bases, V lost 7 bases, and 6 bases had no gene match. Germline assignment: CDR1 SNHLY and CDR2 FYNNEI. The CDR3 sequence is CASNNRDRAPLHF. Here the CDR3 DNA reads TGTGCCAGCAATAACCGGGACAGGGCACCCCTCCACTTT.

This clonotype has only a few counts. This rearrangement joins TRBV4-2 to TRBJ1-1, with 7 bases matching TRBD1. This CDR3 is 14 amino acids long. V shed 1 base, J shed 9 bases, and the junction held 8 bases outside the gene matches. The germline gives CDR1 LGHNA, CDR2 YNFKEQ. In DNA, the CDR3 is TGTGCCAGCAGCCAAGTTACAGGGGCCTCTAAAGCTTTCTTT. It specifies CASSQVTGASKAFF.

The chain employs TRBV4-1 and TRBJ1-5; D ambiguous. Deletions cut 0 bases from V and 0 bases from J, with 12 bases between. The CDR3 sequence is 17 residues long. Germline V CDR1 and CDR2: MGHRA, YSYEKL. In DNA form, the CDR3 reads TGCGCCAGCAGCCAAGAGCTCAGGCCCCTTAGCAATCAGCCCCAGCATTTT. Translated: CASSQELRPLSNQPQHF.

As concerns this clonotype: As the CDR3 is not closed by the conserved phenylalanine or tryptophan, this likely results from a read error. The genes are TRBV5-1 and TRBJ1-5; D is unresolved. Germline CDR1 and CDR2: SGHRS and YFSETQ. Trimming removed 0 bases at V and 7 bases at J, with 11 bases between. The CDR3 totals 14 residues. This CDR3 reads CASSLEVGRQPQHS. The CDR3 nucleotides are TGCGCCAGCAGCTTGGAGGTAGGGAGGCAGCCCCAGCATTCT.